Listed here is a single T cell receptor (beta chain). Germline is not matched at one junction end, which may reflect a read error. This CDR3 region has 20 residues. Germline CDR1 is SGHKS and CDR2 is YYEKEE (reference sequence). The data stem from a study of CD8+CD57+ T cells in acquired aplastic anemia. The study profiled TCR beta VDJ and CDR3 using genomic DNA as template. TCRdb re-called the reads with MiXCR, one entry per CDR3 protein. The sample has 350,000 to 450,000 distinct CDR3 sequences, about two thirds seen once. This chain links TRBV5-5 with TRBJ2-6; weak D call: TRBD2 (7 bases). The sample was sorted CD4+, CD8+, or CD8+CD57+ T cells (not recorded which) from PBMCs. The TCR sequence derives from a human donor in good health, serving as a control. The CDR3 DNA is TGTGCCAGCAGCTTGCAGGCGGGGGCGTTAACGGTCTCTGGGGCCAACGTCCTGACCTTC. This codes for CASSLQAGALTVSGANVLTF.